The 24 T cell receptor beta chains reported below all come from one sample, sequenced in a study of T cells after yellow fever vaccination. A single record per CDR3 protein comes from TCRdb applying MiXCR to the 5' RACE reads. This sample yields around 360,000 distinct CDR3 sequences, of which 11% are seen a single time; roughly 18% belongs to the top ten. The sample in question was PBMCs, obtained on the day of the first yellow fever vaccination. The receptors come from a man aged 18 to 29 who received the YFV17D yellow fever vaccine.

This clonotype was observed a handful of times. V usage is TRBV6-5 and J usage is TRBJ2-3; a weak D match, TRBD1 (5 bases). Trimming removed 4 bases at V and 3 bases at J, with 11 bases between. The CDR3 loop spans 14 amino acids. In germline, CDR1 is MNHEY, CDR2 SVGAGI. The chain's CDR3 is CASSWTKWTDTQYF. CDR3 sequence (DNA): TGTGCCAGCAGTTGGACAAAGTGGACAGATACGCAGTATTTT.

This clonotype was found a few times. The V gene is TRBV15, the J gene TRBJ2-7, with D possibly called TRBD1 or TRBD2 (5 bases each). CDR3 length: 16 residues. The V end was cut by 0 bases, the J end by 0 bases, with 12 bases between. The germline V gene has CDR1 LNHNV and CDR2 YYDKDF (reference sequence). CDR3 DNA sequence: TGTGCCACCAGCAGAGATTCAGGGACGATCTCCTACGAGCAGTACTTC. Protein sequence: CATSRDSGTISYEQYF.

The chain joins TRBV4-1 to TRBJ2-1; D may correspond to TRBD1 or TRBD2 (6 bases each). Germline values: CDR1 MGHRA, CDR2 YSYEKL. V was trimmed by 0 bases and J by 7 bases, leaving 13 bases between them. CDR3 length: 15 amino acids. The CDR3 is CASSQERGVLNEQFF. CDR3 sequence (DNA): TGCGCCAGCAGCCAAGAAAGGGGGGTACTAAATGAGCAGTTCTTC.

This clonotype was detected a few times. The chain uses TRBV11-2 and TRBJ2-1; D gene ambiguous. Per germline, CDR1 SGHAT and CDR2 FQNNGV. This CDR3 has 18 amino acids. V was pared by 3 bases and J by 0 bases, with 18 bases between. Written as DNA, the CDR3 is TGTGCCAGCAGCTTCACCGCCGGTGGGTCCGGCTCCTACAATGAGCAGTTCTTC. The encoded protein is CASSFTAGGSGSYNEQFF. The variable domain in full, completed from reference TRBV11-2 and TRBJ2-1, reads EAGVAQSPRYKIIEKRQSVAFWCNPISGHATLYWYQQILGQGPKLLIQFQNNGVVDDSQLPKDRFSAERLKGVDSTLKIQPAKLEDSAVYLCASSFTAGGSGSYNEQFFGPGTRLTVL.

This clonotype was seen only a few times. The chain recombines TRBV5-1 with TRBJ1-1; no definite D call. The CDR3 has 16 residues. Germline lookup yields CDR1 SGHRS and CDR2 YFSETQ. The V end was cut by 2 bases, the J end by 1 base, with 15 bases between. The CDR3 region has the DNA TGCGCCAGCAGCTTACTACTCTCGGTAGGGAACACTGAAGCTTTCTTT. It translates to CASSLLLSVGNTEAFF.

V and J are TRBV7-2 and TRBJ1-1, with 8 nucleotides matching TRBD1. Germline assignment: CDR1 SGHTA and CDR2 FQGNSA. With 3 bases clipped from V and 3 bases from J, the junction kept 9 bases outside the gene matches. The CDR3 is 16 amino acids. CDR3 amino acids: CASSFQGALHHTEAFF. The CDR3, as DNA: TGTGCCAGCAGCTTCCAGGGGGCGTTACATCACACTGAAGCTTTCTTT.

This clonotype has more than one count but fewer than ten. The J gene is TRBJ1-1, the V gene TRBV30; unclear D gene. CDR1 is GTSNPN and CDR2 is SVGIG in the germline V gene (reference sequence). V was cut by 5 bases and J by 3 bases, with 7 bases left in between. The CDR3 totals 11 residues. In nucleotides, the CDR3 is TGTGCCTGGTCAATGGACACTGAAGCTTTCTTT. Its protein is CAWSMDTEAFF.

The sample holds a few counts of this clonotype. The chain links TRBV9 to TRBJ2-7; the match to TRBD2 covers 7 bases. The CDR3 extends over 13 amino acids. The germline gives CDR1 SGDLS, CDR2 YYNGEE. The trim removed 3 bases at V and 4 bases at J, leaving 4 bases unmatched. CDR3: CASSDSGGYEQYF. Here the CDR3 DNA reads TGTGCCAGCAGCGACTCGGGGGGTTACGAGCAGTACTTC.

The rearrangement uses TRBV5-5 and TRBJ1-2; the match to TRBD1 covers 7 bases. CDR3 size: 15 residues. Looked up from germline, CDR1 is SGHKS and CDR2 is YYEKEE (reference sequence). V lost 0 bases, J lost 2 bases, and 4 bases stayed unmatched. The CDR3 loop reads CASSLAMTGNYGYTF. The CDR3 DNA sequence: TGTGCCAGCAGCTTGGCCATGACAGGGAACTATGGCTACACCTTC.

This clonotype was recorded a few times. This chain links TRBV5-1 with TRBJ1-5; TRBD1 matches 8 bases. This CDR3 is built from 15 residues. CDR1 is SGHRS and CDR2 is YFSETQ in the germline V gene. V dropped 0 bases and J dropped 7; count of bases not matched to a gene: 6. For the CDR3, the DNA is TGCGCCAGCAGCTTGGAGGGACAGGTCCGACAGCCCCAGCATTTT. Translated, it gives CASSLEGQVRQPQHF.

The chain combines TRBV10-3 with TRBJ1-1; D is uncertain. Trimming stripped 0 bases from V and 1 base from J, with 9 bases between. Germline CDR1 and CDR2: ENHRY and SYGVKD. This CDR3 region has 15 residues. The CDR3 sequence is CAISESVLGNTEAFF. Here the CDR3 DNA reads TGTGCCATCAGTGAGTCTGTTCTTGGGAACACTGAAGCTTTCTTT.

This clonotype was recorded a few times. This rearrangement joins TRBV7-2 to TRBJ2-1, with 12 nucleotides matching TRBD2. The CDR3 totals 16 residues. The germline V gene encodes CDR1 SGHTA and CDR2 FQGNSA. J lost 4 bases, V lost 4 bases, and 5 bases had no gene match. CDR3 sequence reads: CASSSALAGGYNEQFF. DNA of the CDR3: TGTGCCAGCAGCTCAGCTCTAGCGGGGGGGTACAATGAGCAGTTCTTC.

This clonotype occurred a few times. The chain links TRBV7-2 to TRBJ2-1, with D maybe TRBD1 (6 bases). This CDR3 contains 15 residues. CDR1 and CDR2 from the germline V gene are SGHTA and FQGNSA. Trimming removed 0 bases from V and 7 bases from J, with 13 bases in between. Here the CDR3 reads CASSLATGTGNEQFF. The CDR3 DNA sequence: TGTGCCAGCAGCTTAGCAACAGGGACGGGGAATGAGCAGTTCTTC.

The chain employs TRBV7-2 and TRBJ1-1; D may be TRBD1 (6 bases). V lost 8 bases and J lost 5, with 21 bases in between. The CDR3 is made up of 15 amino acids. CDR1 SGHTA and CDR2 FQGNSA come from the germline V gene. Here the CDR3 reads CASAWGARVRTEAFF. The CDR3, as DNA: TGTGCCAGCGCTTGGGGGGCGAGGGTAAGGACTGAAGCTTTCTTT.

There are a few counts of this clonotype. The chain couples TRBV6-5 to TRBJ2-7; D gene unclear. Trimming stripped 3 bases from V and 0 bases from J, with 12 bases between. Germline V gene lookup returns CDR1 MNHEY and CDR2 SVGAGI. The CDR3 consists of 15 residues. The CDR3 bases are TGTGCCAGCAGTTATACAGCATTTAGCTCCTACGAGCAGTACTTC. It codes for CASSYTAFSSYEQYF.

The J gene is TRBJ2-7, the V gene TRBV30, with D perhaps being TRBD1 or TRBD2 (5 bases each). V was shortened by 2 bases and J by 3 bases, with 14 bases between the two germline ends. The CDR3 length is 14 residues. The germline V gene has CDR1 GTSNPN and CDR2 SVGIG (reference sequence). CDR3 sequence reads: CAWSSSGQGYEQYF. The CDR3 bases are TGTGCCTGGAGTAGCAGCGGCCAGGGCTACGAGCAGTACTTC. The whole variable domain, filled in from reference TRBV30 and TRBJ2-7, reads SQTIHQWPATLVQPVGSPLSLECTVEGTSNPNLYWYRQAAGRGLQLLFYSVGIGQISSEVPQNLSASRPQDRQFILSSKKLLLSDSGFYLCAWSSSGQGYEQYFGPGTRLTVT.

The J gene is TRBJ2-3, the V gene TRBV7-3; 11 bases match TRBD2. The V gene's germline CDR1 is SGHTA and CDR2 FQGTGA. The CDR3 extends over 18 amino acids. Trimming cost V 6 bases and J 0 bases; bases outside gene matches: 11. DNA for the CDR3: TGTGCCAGCAGTCTCTGGGCTAGCGGGGGGATTAGCACAGATACGCAGTATTTT. Its translation: CASSLWASGGISTDTQYF.

The rearrangement links TRBV4-2 to TRBJ1-4, with D possibly being TRBD1 (5 bases). The CDR3 loop spans 16 amino acids. V dropped 2 bases and J dropped 13 bases, with 23 bases sitting between them. Per the germline V gene, CDR1 is LGHNA and CDR2 is YNFKEQ. DNA for the CDR3: TGTGCCAGCAGCCAAAGTTTTGGGGCCTACCCACTCAGACTGTTTTTT. The encoded protein is CASSQSFGAYPLRLFF.

Ten or more counts support this clonotype. The chain couples TRBV20-1 to TRBJ2-1, with D possibly being TRBD1 (6 bases). Germline assignment: CDR1 DFQATT and CDR2 SNEGSKA (reference sequence). The CDR3 spans 14 residues. V lost 6 bases and J lost 1, with 13 bases in between. CDR3 residues: CSATGNWSYNEQFF. The CDR3 DNA reads as TGCAGTGCCACAGGGAACTGGTCCTACAATGAGCAGTTCTTC.

In this sample, this clonotype turned up a few times. V is TRBV6-1 and J is TRBJ1-1; no firm D call. The CDR3 consists of 12 residues. CDR1 is MNHNS, CDR2 SASEGT, per germline. Trimming shortened V by 4 bases and J by 7 bases, and 10 bases separated the two germline ends. CDR3 sequence: CASSVGQFEAFF. CDR3 bases: TGTGCCAGCAGTGTTGGGCAGTTTGAAGCTTTCTTT.

The chain links TRBV7-2 to TRBJ2-2, with TRBD1 matching over 10 bases. The CDR3 has 16 residues. Per germline, CDR1 SGHTA and CDR2 FQGNSA. The V and J ends lost 1 base and 5 bases, in that order; junction bases with no gene match: 4. CDR3 nucleotides: TGTGCCAGCAGCTTAGGCGGACAGGGGGGGACCGGGGAGCTGTTTTTT. Translating it yields CASSLGGQGGTGELFF.

The J gene is TRBJ1-5, the V gene TRBV10-3; D is undetermined. Deletions cut 3 bases from V and 5 bases from J, with 8 bases between. The germline CDR1 and CDR2 sequences are ENHRY and SYGVKD. The CDR3 spans 13 residues. DNA of the CDR3: TGTGCCATCAGTGAAGTTAGTGATCAGCCCCAGCATTTT. This gives the protein CAISEVSDQPQHF.

This clonotype showed up many times. For the CDR3, the DNA is TGCAGTGCTAGAGATATGCGGGGGGGCGAGACCCAGTACTTC. As protein: CSARDMRGGETQYF. The genes are TRBV20-1 and TRBJ2-5; 9 positions match TRBD2. Germline assignment: CDR1 DFQATT and CDR2 SNEGSKA (reference sequence). The ends lost 0 bases at V and 5 bases at J; junction bases unmatched: 4. This CDR3 spans 14 amino acids.

A few counts support this clonotype. The rearrangement uses TRBV28 and TRBJ1-4; D is ambiguous. CDR3 size: 14 residues. The V and J ends lost 6 bases and 2 bases respectively, with 10 bases between them. Germline V CDR1 and CDR2: MDHEN, SYDVKM. CDR3 nucleotide sequence: TGTGCCAGCAGCCCCCGGGTTACTAATGAAAAACTGTTTTTT. It yields the protein CASSPRVTNEKLFF. Supplemented by reference TRBV28 and TRBJ1-4, the full variable domain reads DVKVTQSSRYLVKRTGEKVFLECVQDMDHENMFWYRQDPGLGLRLIYFSYDVKMKEKGDIPEGYSVSREKKERFSLILESASTNQTSMYLCASSPRVTNEKLFFGSGTQLSVL.